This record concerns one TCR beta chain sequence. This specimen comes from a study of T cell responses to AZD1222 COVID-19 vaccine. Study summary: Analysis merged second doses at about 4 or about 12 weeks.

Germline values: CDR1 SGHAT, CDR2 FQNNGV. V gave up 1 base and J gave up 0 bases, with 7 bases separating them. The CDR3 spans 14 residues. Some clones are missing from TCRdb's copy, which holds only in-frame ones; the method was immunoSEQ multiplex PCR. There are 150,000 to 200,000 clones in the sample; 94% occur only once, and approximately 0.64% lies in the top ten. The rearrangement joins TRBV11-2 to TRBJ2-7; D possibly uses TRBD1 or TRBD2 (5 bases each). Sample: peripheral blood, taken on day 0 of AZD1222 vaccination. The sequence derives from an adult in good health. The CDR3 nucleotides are TGTGCCAGCAGCTTAGTCGGGGCCTCCTACGAGCAGTACTTC. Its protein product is CASSLVGASYEQYF.